The 20 T cell receptor beta chains below all came from one sample that was sequenced in a study of T cells after somatic rescue of genetic block. Assay used: immunoSEQ multiplex PCR; TCRdb lists only in-frame clones, some missing. Among over 14,000 clones listed, just over 70% were seen once. What was sequenced was peripheral blood mononuclear cells (PBMCs). The receptors originated from a boy aged 5-17 years.

The chain recombines TRBV28 with TRBJ1-4; 10 bases are shared with TRBD1. Germline CDR1 reads MDHEN; CDR2 reads SYDVKM. The CDR3 loop spans 15 amino acids. The V gene end was trimmed by 5 bases and the J gene end by 8 bases; junction bases not matched to a gene: 8. CDR3: CASSPSTGGAEKLFF. The CDR3 nucleotides read TGTGCCAGCAGTCCCTCGACAGGGGGCGCGGAAAAACTGTTTTTT.

The chain has TRBV27 and TRBJ2-1, with 14 bases lining up with TRBD2. Trimming removed 7 bases from V and 8 bases from J; junction bases left unmatched: 7. The CDR3 runs 15 residues. Germline V lookup: CDR1 MNHEY, CDR2 SMNVEV (reference sequence). In nucleotides, the CDR3 is TGTGCCAGCATCCTTAGGGGACTAGCGGGAGATGAGCAGTTCTTC. It yields the protein CASILRGLAGDEQFF.

The chain combines TRBV6-5 with TRBJ1-4, with D possibly matching TRBD1 (5 bases). The CDR3 spans 13 residues. V dropped 6 bases and J dropped 7 bases, with 12 bases sitting between them. Germline V gene data show CDR1 as MNHEY and CDR2 as SVGAGI. This chain's CDR3 is CASRPRDFEKLFF. CDR3 bases: TGTGCCAGCAGACCTCGGGACTTTGAAAAACTGTTTTTT.

J is TRBJ1-4 and V is TRBV5-4; TRBD1 matches at 8 bases. Germline V CDR1 and CDR2: SGHNT, YYREEE (reference sequence). Germline trimming cut 1 base from V and 3 bases from J; bases unmatched to any gene: 5. The CDR3 consists of 16 residues. The CDR3 nucleotides read TGTGCCAGCAGCTTGAGCACAGGGGGGGCTAATGAAAAACTGTTTTTT. Translation: CASSLSTGGANEKLFF.

Only a few counts were recorded for this clone. The chain uses TRBV18 and TRBJ2-3; a possible D gene is TRBD1 (6 bases). CDR3 length: 13 amino acids. V lost 8 bases, J lost 7 bases, and 16 bases lay in between. Germline V CDR1 and CDR2: KGHSH, LQKENI. The CDR3 DNA reads TGTGCCAGCCTCTCATCAGGGGCCCATACGCAGTATTTT. Its protein is CASLSSGAHTQYF.

This rearrangement joins TRBV5-4 to TRBJ2-3; no definite D call. The CDR3 sequence is 11 residues long. Germline assignment: CDR1 SGHNT and CDR2 YYREEE (reference sequence). Trimming left V 1 base short and J 5 bases short, with 2 bases between. This CDR3 is CASSLLDTQYF. The CDR3 DNA follows: TGTGCCAGCAGCTTGTTAGATACGCAGTATTTT.

CDR3 loop: CASSVGPRGAHYNEQFF. In nucleotides, the CDR3 is TGTGCCAGCAGCGTAGGCCCGCGGGGGGCCCACTACAATGAGCAGTTCTTC. The chain has TRBV9 and TRBJ2-1; TRBD2 aligns across 8 bases. The CDR3 runs to 17 residues. Trimming at V came to 0 bases and at J to 3 bases, leaving 8 bases not matched to a gene. Germline CDR1 and CDR2: SGDLS and YYNGEE. Complete variable domain (other parts from reference TRBV9 and TRBJ2-1): DSGVTQTPKHLITATGQRVTLRCSPRSGDLSVYWYQQSLDQGLQFLIQYYNGEERAKGNILERFSAQQFPDLHSELNLSSLELGDSALYFCASSVGPRGAHYNEQFFGPGTRLTVL.

This chain links TRBV7-6 with TRBJ2-7; weak D call: TRBD2 (6 bases). Trimming cost V 4 bases and J 4 bases, with 17 bases left between them. From germline, CDR1 is SGHVS and CDR2 FNYEAQ. The CDR3 runs to 15 residues. The CDR3 sequence: CASSSDPGTLYEQYF. For the CDR3, the DNA is TGTGCCAGCAGCTCAGACCCCGGGACTCTTTACGAGCAGTACTTC.

The chain links TRBV19 to TRBJ1-2, with 12 bases lining up with TRBD1. The CDR3 loop spans 15 amino acids. Germline V CDR1 and CDR2: LNHDA, SQIVND (reference sequence). V lost 5 bases to trimming and J lost 5 bases; unmatched junction nucleotides: 6. The CDR3 here is CASSSGQGAWYGYTF. CDR3 nucleotides: TGTGCCAGTAGTTCGGGACAGGGGGCCTGGTATGGCTACACCTTC. Together with reference TRBV19 and TRBJ1-2, the CDR3 gives the full variable domain: DGGITQSPKYLFRKEGQNVTLSCEQNLNHDAMYWYRQDPGQGLRLIYYSQIVNDFQKGDIAEGYSVSREKKESFPLTVTSAQKNPTAFYLCASSSGQGAWYGYTFGSGTRLTVV.

The table lists this clone with a few counts. The rearrangement links TRBV18 to TRBJ1-4; no reliable D call. The CDR3 consists of 13 residues. Trimming removed 2 bases at V and 7 bases at J, with 8 bases between. Looked up from germline, CDR1 is KGHSH and CDR2 is LQKENI. CDR3 sequence (DNA): TGTGCCAGCTCACCAGAACGTGGTGAAAAACTGTTTTTT. It specifies CASSPERGEKLFF.

This clone is medium-sized within its sample. The V and J genes are TRBV13 and TRBJ1-5; 7 bases map to TRBD1. Per the germline V gene, CDR1 is PRHDT and CDR2 is FYEKMQ (reference sequence). The V gene end was trimmed by 5 bases and the J gene end by 7 bases; junction bases not matched to a gene: 8. The CDR3 has 14 residues. The chain's CDR3 is CASSQRQGRQPQHF. The CDR3 DNA is TGTGCCAGCAGCCAGAGACAGGGACGCCAGCCCCAGCATTTT.

V is TRBV7-2 and J is TRBJ1-2; D is perhaps TRBD1 (5 bases). The CDR3 totals 11 residues. The V gene lost 8 bases and the J gene lost 8 bases, with 12 bases spanning the gap. Germline CDR1 SGHTA, CDR2 FQGNSA. The CDR3 DNA follows: TGTGCCAGCGGGGGGTCGGGAGGCTACACCTTC. Its translation is CASGGSGGYTF.

CDR3 protein: CASSLGQGATDTQYF. In DNA form, the CDR3 reads TGTGCCAGCAGTTTGGGACAGGGGGCGACAGATACGCAGTATTTT. The V and J genes are TRBV6-4 and TRBJ2-3, with TRBD1 matching 12 bases. Trimming cost V 5 bases and J 3 bases; bases outside gene matches: 3. The CDR3 length is 15 residues. Germline CDR1 MRHNA, CDR2 SNTAGT.

This chain uses TRBV18 with TRBJ1-5; perhaps TRBD1 as D (5 bases). Germline CDR1 KGHSH, CDR2 LQKENI. CDR3 size: 13 residues. Deletions cut 3 bases from V and 5 bases from J, with 8 bases between. The DNA of the CDR3 is TGTGCCAGCTCACCGGGACCTCATCAGCCCCAGCATTTT. Encoded protein: CASSPGPHQPQHF.

J is TRBJ1-5 and V is TRBV6-5, with 7 bases lining up with TRBD1. CDR3 length equals 14 residues. Germline assignment: CDR1 MNHEY and CDR2 SVGAGI. V shed 6 bases, J shed 3 bases, and the junction held 5 bases outside the gene matches. The CDR3 nucleotides are TGTGCCAGCAGCCGAGGGACAGTCAATCAGCCCCAGCATTTT. Translated, it gives CASSRGTVNQPQHF.

The chain is built from TRBV19 and TRBJ1-5; unclear D gene. CDR1 and CDR2 from the germline V gene are LNHDA and SQIVND (reference sequence). CDR3 size: 16 residues. Trimming removed 1 base from V and 1 base from J, with 11 bases in between. CDR3 loop: CASSIVGKTSNQPQHF. CDR3 coding DNA: TGTGCCAGTAGTATAGTGGGGAAGACGAGCAATCAGCCCCAGCATTTT.

This clone has just a few counts. This chain connects TRBV5-1 to TRBJ2-3; 11 positions agree with TRBD2. The CDR3 is 17 residues long. Germline lookup yields CDR1 SGHRS and CDR2 YFSETQ. The ends lost 5 bases at V and 7 bases at J; junction bases unmatched: 15. CDR3 sequence (DNA): TGCGCCAGCAGGACTAGCGGGACGTACCTGACGCCTAATACGCAGTATTTT. Amino acids: CASRTSGTYLTPNTQYF. Filled out from reference TRBV5-1 and TRBJ2-3, the complete variable domain reads KAGVTQTPRYLIKTRGQQVTLSCSPISGHRSVSWYQQTPGQGLQFLFEYFSETQRNKGNFPGRFSGRQFSNSRSEMNVSTLELGDSALYLCASRTSGTYLTPNTQYFGPGTRLTVL.

The V and J genes are TRBV5-1 and TRBJ2-4, with 15 bases fitting TRBD2. This CDR3 spans 19 amino acids. The V gene end was trimmed by 5 bases and the J gene end by 0 bases; junction bases not matched to a gene: 9. The V gene's germline CDR1 is SGHRS and CDR2 YFSETQ. CDR3 amino acids: CASSTWTSGGAIAKNIQYF. CDR3 coding DNA: TGCGCCAGCAGTACCTGGACTAGCGGGGGGGCGATAGCCAAAAACATTCAGTACTTC.

The genes are TRBV10-3 and TRBJ2-7; no reliable D call. This CDR3 contains 14 residues. Trimming stripped 0 bases from V and 3 bases from J, with 9 bases between. Germline V lookup: CDR1 ENHRY, CDR2 SYGVKD. In DNA form, the CDR3 reads TGTGCCATCAGTGAGTCGCGTGGCGACTACGAGCAGTACTTC. Encoded protein: CAISESRGDYEQYF.

The V gene is TRBV6-1, the J gene TRBJ2-7; D gene unclear. CDR1 MNHNS and CDR2 SASEGT come from the germline V gene. The CDR3 totals 12 residues. V lost 0 bases and J lost 2, with 2 bases in between. The CDR3 loop reads CASSEAAYEQYF. The CDR3 coding sequence is TGTGCCAGCAGTGAAGCAGCCTACGAGCAGTACTTC.